The present TCR beta chain was sequenced within a study of long-term antiretroviral therapy in people with HIV. General study points: Pre-ART-expanded clones dominated the repertoire at all time points.

immunoSEQ v3.0 was run at survey level. The table came from immunoSEQ multiplex PCR; TCRdb's copy has only in-frame clones and leaves some out. The repertoire holds tens of thousands of clones, more than 65% seen once, with about 2.1% in the top ten. Comments on this clone: Its antigen is unidentified.

The TCR comes from a man aged 45-65 years with HIV. The source was unsorted PBMCs, collected 3 years after starting antiretroviral therapy.

The chain's CDR3 is CASSIERVNTEAFF. In nucleotides, the CDR3 is TGTGCCAGCAGCATTGAGCGGGTGAACACTGAAGCTTTCTTT. This rearrangement joins TRBV6-5 to TRBJ1-1; D unclear. The germline CDR1 and CDR2 sequences are MNHEY and SVGAGI. CDR3 length equals 14 residues. Deletions cut 6 bases from V and 0 bases from J, with 11 bases between.